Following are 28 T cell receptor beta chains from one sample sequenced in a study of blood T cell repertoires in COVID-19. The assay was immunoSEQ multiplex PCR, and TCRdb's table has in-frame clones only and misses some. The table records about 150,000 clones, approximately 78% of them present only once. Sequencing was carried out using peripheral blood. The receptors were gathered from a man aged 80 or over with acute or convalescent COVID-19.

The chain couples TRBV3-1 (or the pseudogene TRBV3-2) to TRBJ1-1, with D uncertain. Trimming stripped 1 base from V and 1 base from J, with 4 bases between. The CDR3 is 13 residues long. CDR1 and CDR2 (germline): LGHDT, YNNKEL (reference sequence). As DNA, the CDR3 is TGTGCCAGCAGCCAAGGGCAGAACACTGAAGCTTTCTTT. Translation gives CASSQGQNTEAFF.

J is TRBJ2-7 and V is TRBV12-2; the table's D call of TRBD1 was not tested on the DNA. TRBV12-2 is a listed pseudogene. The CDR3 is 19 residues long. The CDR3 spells CASRLIGQGTKRPSYEQYF. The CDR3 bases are TGTGCAAGTCGCTTAATTGGTCAGGGAACGAAACGTCCATCCTACGAGCAGTACTTC.

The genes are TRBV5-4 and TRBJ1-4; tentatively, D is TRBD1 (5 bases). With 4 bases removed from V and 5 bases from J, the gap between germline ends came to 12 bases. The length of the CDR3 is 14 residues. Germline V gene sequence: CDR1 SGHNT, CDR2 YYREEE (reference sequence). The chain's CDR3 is CASSPGGGNEKLFF. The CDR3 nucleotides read TGTGCCAGCAGCCCGGGGGGTGGAAATGAAAAACTGTTTTTT.

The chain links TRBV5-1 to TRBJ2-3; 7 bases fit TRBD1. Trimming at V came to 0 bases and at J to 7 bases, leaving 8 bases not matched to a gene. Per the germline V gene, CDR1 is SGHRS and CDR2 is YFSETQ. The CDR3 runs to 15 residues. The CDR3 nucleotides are TGCGCCAGCAGCTTGGGTAACAGGGGACGCAATACGCAGTATTTT. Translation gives CASSLGNRGRNTQYF.

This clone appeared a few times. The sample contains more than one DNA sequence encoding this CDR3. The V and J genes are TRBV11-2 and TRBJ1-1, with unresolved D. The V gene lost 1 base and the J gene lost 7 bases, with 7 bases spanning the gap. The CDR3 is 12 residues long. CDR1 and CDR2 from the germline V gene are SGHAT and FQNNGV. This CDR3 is CASSLAGGEAFF. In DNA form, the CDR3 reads TGTGCCAGCAGCTTAGCAGGTGGTGAAGCTTTCTTT.

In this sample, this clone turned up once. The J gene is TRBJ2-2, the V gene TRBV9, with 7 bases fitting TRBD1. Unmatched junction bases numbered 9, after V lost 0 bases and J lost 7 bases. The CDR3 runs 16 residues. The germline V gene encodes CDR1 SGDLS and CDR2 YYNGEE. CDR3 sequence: CASSVATGAIGGELFF. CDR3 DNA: TGTGCCAGCAGCGTAGCTACAGGGGCGATAGGCGGGGAGCTGTTTTTT.

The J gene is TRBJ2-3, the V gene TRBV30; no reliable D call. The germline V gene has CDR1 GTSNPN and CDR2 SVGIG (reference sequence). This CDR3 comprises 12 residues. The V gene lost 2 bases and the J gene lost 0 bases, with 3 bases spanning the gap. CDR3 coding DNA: TGTGCCTGGAGTTTAAGCACAGATACGCAGTATTTT. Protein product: CAWSLSTDTQYF.

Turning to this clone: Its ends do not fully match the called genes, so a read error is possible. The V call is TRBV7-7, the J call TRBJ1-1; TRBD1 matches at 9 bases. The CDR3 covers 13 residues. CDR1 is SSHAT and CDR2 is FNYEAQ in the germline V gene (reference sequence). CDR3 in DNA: TGTGCTAGCAGGGACAGGGATCCCACTGAAGCTTTCTTT. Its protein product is CASRDRDPTEAFF.

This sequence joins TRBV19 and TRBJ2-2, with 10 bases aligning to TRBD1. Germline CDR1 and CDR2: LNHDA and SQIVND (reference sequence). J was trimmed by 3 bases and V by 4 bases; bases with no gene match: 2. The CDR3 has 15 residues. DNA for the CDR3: TGTGCCAGTAGTACGGGACAGGGGTACACCGGGGAGCTGTTTTTT. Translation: CASSTGQGYTGELFF.

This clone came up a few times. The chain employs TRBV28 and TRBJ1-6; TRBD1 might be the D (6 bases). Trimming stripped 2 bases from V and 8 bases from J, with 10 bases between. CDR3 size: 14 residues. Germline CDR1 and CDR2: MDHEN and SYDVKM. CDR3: CASSLGQLYSPLHF. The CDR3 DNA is TGTGCCAGCAGTTTAGGACAGCTCTATTCACCCCTCCACTTT.

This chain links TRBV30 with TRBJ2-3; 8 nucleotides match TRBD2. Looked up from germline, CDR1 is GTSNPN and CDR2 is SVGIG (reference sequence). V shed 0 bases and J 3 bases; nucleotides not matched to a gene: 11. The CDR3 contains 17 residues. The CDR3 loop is CAWSVIGGAVRTDTQYF. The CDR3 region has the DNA TGTGCCTGGAGTGTCATCGGGGGGGCCGTTCGTACAGATACGCAGTATTTT.

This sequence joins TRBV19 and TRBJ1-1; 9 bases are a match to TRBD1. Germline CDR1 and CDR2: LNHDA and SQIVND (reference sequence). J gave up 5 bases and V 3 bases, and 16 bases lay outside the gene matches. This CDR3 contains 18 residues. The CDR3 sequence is CASSIRPPGQGGRTEAFF. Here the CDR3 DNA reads TGTGCCAGTAGTATTCGCCCCCCGGGACAGGGAGGGCGGACTGAAGCTTTCTTT.

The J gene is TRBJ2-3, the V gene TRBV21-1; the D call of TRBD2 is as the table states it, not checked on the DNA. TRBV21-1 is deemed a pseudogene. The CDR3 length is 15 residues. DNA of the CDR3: TGTGCCAGCAGCAAACCTCCGGGTAACACAGATACGCAGTATTTT. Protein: CASSKPPGNTDTQYF.

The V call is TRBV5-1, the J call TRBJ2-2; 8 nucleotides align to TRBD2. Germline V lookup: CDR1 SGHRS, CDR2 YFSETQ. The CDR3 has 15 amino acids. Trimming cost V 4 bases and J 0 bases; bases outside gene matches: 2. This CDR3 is CASSVGGANTGELFF. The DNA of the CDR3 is TGCGCCAGCAGCGTCGGGGGGGCGAACACCGGGGAGCTGTTTTTT.

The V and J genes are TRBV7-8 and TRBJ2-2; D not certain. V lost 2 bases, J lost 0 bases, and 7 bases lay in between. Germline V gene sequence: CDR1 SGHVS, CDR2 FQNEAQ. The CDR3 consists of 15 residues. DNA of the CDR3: TGTGCCAGCAGCTTAATAGTAGCGAACACCGGGGAGCTGTTTTTT. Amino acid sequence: CASSLIVANTGELFF.

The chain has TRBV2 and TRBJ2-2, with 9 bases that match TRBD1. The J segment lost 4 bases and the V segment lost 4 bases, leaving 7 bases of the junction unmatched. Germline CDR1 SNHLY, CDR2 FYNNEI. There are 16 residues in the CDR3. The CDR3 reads CASSAGQGTSTGELFF. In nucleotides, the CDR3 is TGTGCCAGCAGTGCCGGACAGGGGACGAGCACCGGGGAGCTGTTTTTT.

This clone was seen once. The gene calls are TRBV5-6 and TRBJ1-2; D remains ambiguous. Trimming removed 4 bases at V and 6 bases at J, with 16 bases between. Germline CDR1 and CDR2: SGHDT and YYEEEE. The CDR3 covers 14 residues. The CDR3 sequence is CASSQTRVGDGYTF. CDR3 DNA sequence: TGTGCCAGCAGCCAAACTAGGGTTGGAGATGGCTACACCTTC. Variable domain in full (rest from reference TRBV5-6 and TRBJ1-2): DAGVTQSPTHLIKTRGQQVTLRCSPKSGHDTVSWYQQALGQGPQFIFQYYEEEERQRGNFPDRFSGHQFPNYSSELNVNALLLGDSALYLCASSQTRVGDGYTFGSGTRLTVV.

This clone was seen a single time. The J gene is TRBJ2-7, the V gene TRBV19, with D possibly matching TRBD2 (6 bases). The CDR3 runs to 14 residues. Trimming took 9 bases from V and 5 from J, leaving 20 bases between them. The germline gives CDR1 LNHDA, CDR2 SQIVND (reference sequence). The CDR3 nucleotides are TGTGCCAGGGGCCCCCGGTGGGAGGTAGACGAGCAGTACGTC. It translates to CARGPRWEVDEQYV.

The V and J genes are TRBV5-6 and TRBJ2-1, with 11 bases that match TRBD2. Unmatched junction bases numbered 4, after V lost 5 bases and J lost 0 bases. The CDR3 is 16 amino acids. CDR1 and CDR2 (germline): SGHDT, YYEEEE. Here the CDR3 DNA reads TGTGCCAGCAGACGACTAGCGGGGAGCTCCTACAATGAGCAGTTCTTC. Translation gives CASRRLAGSSYNEQFF.

CDR3: CASSSREQENEQFF. CDR3 coding DNA: TGTGCCAGCAGCTCGCGGGAACAGGAGAATGAGCAGTTCTTC. The chain uses TRBV11-3 and TRBJ2-1; the D gene is possibly TRBD2 (6 bases). Germline V gives CDR1 SGHNT, CDR2 YENEEA. The CDR3 length is 14 residues. Trimming took off 4 bases at V and 7 bases at J, with 14 bases between the two ends.

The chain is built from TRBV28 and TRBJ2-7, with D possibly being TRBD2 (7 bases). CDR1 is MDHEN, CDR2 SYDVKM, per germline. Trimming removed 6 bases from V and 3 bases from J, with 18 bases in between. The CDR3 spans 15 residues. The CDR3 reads CASSPGRGGYYEQYV. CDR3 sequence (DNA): TGTGCCAGCAGCCCGGGGAGGGGGGGTTACTACGAGCAGTACGTC.

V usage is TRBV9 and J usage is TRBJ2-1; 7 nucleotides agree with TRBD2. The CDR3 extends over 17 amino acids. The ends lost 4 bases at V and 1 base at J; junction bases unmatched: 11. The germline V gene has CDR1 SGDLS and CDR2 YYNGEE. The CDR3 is CASSRHRTSDSYNEQFF. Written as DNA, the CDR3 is TGTGCCAGCAGCCGGCACAGAACTAGCGATTCCTACAATGAGCAGTTCTTC.

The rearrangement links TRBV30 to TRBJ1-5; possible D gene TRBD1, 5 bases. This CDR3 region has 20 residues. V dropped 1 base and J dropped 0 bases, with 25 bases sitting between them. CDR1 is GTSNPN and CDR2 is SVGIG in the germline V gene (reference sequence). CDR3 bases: TGTGCCTGGAGTGCAAAAACAAGGCCGCGGACACTGAATAGCAATCAGCCCCAGCATTTT. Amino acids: CAWSAKTRPRTLNSNQPQHF.

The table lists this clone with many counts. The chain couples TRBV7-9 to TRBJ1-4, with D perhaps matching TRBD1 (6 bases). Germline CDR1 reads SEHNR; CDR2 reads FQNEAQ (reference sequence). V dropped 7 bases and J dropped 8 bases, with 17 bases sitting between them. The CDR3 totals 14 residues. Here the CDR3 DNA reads TGTGCCAGCACCACCCTGGCAGGGGAGGAAAAACTGTTTTTT. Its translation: CASTTLAGEEKLFF.

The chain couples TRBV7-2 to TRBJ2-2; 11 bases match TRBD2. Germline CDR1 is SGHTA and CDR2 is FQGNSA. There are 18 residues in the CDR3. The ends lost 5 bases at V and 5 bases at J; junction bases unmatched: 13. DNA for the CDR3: TGTGCCAGCAGCCCCCACCTCAATCTAGCGGGGGGTACCGGGGAGCTGTTTTTT. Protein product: CASSPHLNLAGGTGELFF.

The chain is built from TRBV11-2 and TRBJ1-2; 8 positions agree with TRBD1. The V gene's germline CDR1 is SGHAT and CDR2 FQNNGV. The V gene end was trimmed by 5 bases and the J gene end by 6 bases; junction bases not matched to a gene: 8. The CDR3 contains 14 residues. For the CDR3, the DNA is TGTGCCAGCAGCCTGATGGACAGGGCGAATGGCTACACCTTC. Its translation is CASSLMDRANGYTF.

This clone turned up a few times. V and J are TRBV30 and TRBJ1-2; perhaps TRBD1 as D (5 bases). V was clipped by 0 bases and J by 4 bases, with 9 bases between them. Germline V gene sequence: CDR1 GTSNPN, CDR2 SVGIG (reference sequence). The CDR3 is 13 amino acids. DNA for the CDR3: TGTGCCTGGAGTGTCTTAAGGGGCTATGGCTACACCTTC. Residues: CAWSVLRGYGYTF.

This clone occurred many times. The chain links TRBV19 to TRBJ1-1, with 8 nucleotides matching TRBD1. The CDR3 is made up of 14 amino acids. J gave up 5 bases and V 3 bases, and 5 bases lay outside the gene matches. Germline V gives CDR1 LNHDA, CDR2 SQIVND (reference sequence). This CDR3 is CASSIGRGRTEAFF. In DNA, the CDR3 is TGTGCCAGTAGTATTGGCAGGGGGCGGACTGAAGCTTTCTTT. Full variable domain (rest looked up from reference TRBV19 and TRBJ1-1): DGGITQSPKYLFRKEGQNVTLSCEQNLNHDAMYWYRQDPGQGLRLIYYSQIVNDFQKGDIAEGYSVSREKKESFPLTVTSAQKNPTAFYLCASSIGRGRTEAFFGQGTRLTVV.